A single T cell receptor beta chain is shown here with its context. Its antigen is unknown. V was clipped by 10 bases and J by 4 bases, with 6 bases between them. This CDR3 has 10 residues. From germline, CDR1 is MNHEY and CDR2 SVGAGI. Using immunoSEQ multiplex PCR, the repertoire was profiled, and TCRdb retains in-frame clones only, with some absent. Found here are over 60,000 clones, roughly 93% of them singletons; the top ten hold roughly 14%. These data come from a study of OX40 agonist ivuxolimab in advanced cancers. Study context: Hepatocellular carcinoma, melanoma, renal cell or head and neck cancer affected the dose-escalation patients. Partial responses occurred in three patients (one hepatocellular carcinoma, two cutaneous melanoma). Study-wide findings and caveats: The investigators did not determine what antigen specificity the expanded peripheral T cells had.

The sequence was obtained from an adult with an advanced solid tumor such as melanoma, head and neck, liver or kidney cancer. The chain couples TRBV6-5 to TRBJ2-3; D unresolved. The source was CD4+ or CD8+ T cells sorted from blood, collected in a trial of the OX40 agonist ivuxolimab. CDR3 bases: TGTGCCACCTATTCAGATACGCAGTATTTT. This codes for CATYSDTQYF.